Each of the 18 T cell receptor beta chains below was sequenced from the same sample in a study of early T cells in non-severe SARS-CoV-2 infection. Each CDR3 protein is one row after TCRdb ran MiXCR on the 5' RACE reads. The data show 55,000 to 65,000 distinct CDR3 sequences, roughly an eighth seen once. Source material: whole blood. These receptors were taken from an adult who was a healthcare worker with PCR-confirmed SARS-CoV-2 infection or an uninfected control (not recorded which).

V and J are TRBV29-1 and TRBJ1-2, with D maybe TRBD1 (5 bases). Germline V gene data show CDR1 as SQVTM and CDR2 as ANQGSEA. This CDR3 is built from 14 residues. V was trimmed by 2 bases and J by 0 bases, leaving 10 bases between them. Here the CDR3 reads CSVERGVANYGYTF. The CDR3 nucleotides are TGCAGCGTTGAAAGAGGGGTAGCTAACTATGGCTACACCTTC.

This clonotype was seen repeatedly, ten times or more. The gene calls are TRBV23-1 and TRBJ2-2; tentative D call: TRBD2 (5 bases). TRBV23-1 is an open reading frame whose function is uncertain. The CDR3 runs to 13 residues. Trimming left V 5 bases short and J 1 base short, with 5 bases between. The CDR3 DNA reads as TGCGCCAGCAGTGGAGGGAACACCGGGGAGCTGTTTTTT. It specifies CASSGGNTGELFF.

This clonotype was seen many times. The chain recombines TRBV5-1 with TRBJ2-3; 11 nucleotides line up with TRBD2. The germline V gene encodes CDR1 SGHRS and CDR2 YFSETQ. CDR3 length: 14 residues. V was pared by 7 bases and J by 6 bases, with 7 bases of the junction left unmatched. The CDR3 DNA reads TGCGCCAGCTTTAGCGGGGGGGCCATCGATACGCAGTATTTT. This encodes CASFSGGAIDTQYF. Together with reference TRBV5-1 and TRBJ2-3, the CDR3 gives the full variable domain: KAGVTQTPRYLIKTRGQQVTLSCSPISGHRSVSWYQQTPGQGLQFLFEYFSETQRNKGNFPGRFSGRQFSNSRSEMNVSTLELGDSALYLCASFSGGAIDTQYFGPGTRLTVL.

This clonotype was seen more than once but under ten times. The chain recombines TRBV21-1 with TRBJ1-4; TRBD1, the table's D call, was not compared with the DNA. TRBV21-1 represents a pseudogene. This CDR3 has 13 amino acids. In nucleotides, the CDR3 is TGTGCCAGCAGCAAAGAAGGAGGACAGTATAAGTTTTTT. Protein sequence: CASSKEGGQYKFF.

This clonotype was recorded at least ten times. The chain has TRBV7-2 and TRBJ2-2; maybe TRBD2 (7 bases). Germline CDR1 is SGHTA and CDR2 is FQGNSA. The CDR3 has 14 residues. Trimming left V 3 bases short and J 7 bases short, with 12 bases between. CDR3 loop: CASSFGGRGGELFF. The CDR3 DNA is TGTGCCAGCAGCTTCGGGGGGCGCGGCGGGGAGCTGTTTTTT. Full variable domain (missing parts from reference TRBV7-2 and TRBJ2-2): GAGVSQSPSNKVTEKGKDVELRCDPISGHTALYWYRQSLGQGLEFLIYFQGNSAPDKSGLPSDRFSAERTGGSVSTLTIQRTQQEDSAVYLCASSFGGRGGELFFGEGSRLTVL.

This clonotype was seen many times. The chain recombines TRBV9 with TRBJ1-2; tentative D call: TRBD1 (6 bases). This CDR3 has 16 residues. V was pared by 4 bases and J by 4 bases, with 20 bases between. CDR1 is SGDLS and CDR2 is YYNGEE in the germline V gene. CDR3 residues: CASSFSLGGLPYGYTF. The CDR3 DNA reads TGTGCCAGCAGCTTTTCCCTAGGGGGTTTACCCTATGGCTACACCTTC.

This clonotype was observed many times. This chain connects TRBV7-7 to TRBJ2-1, with 7 bases aligning to TRBD2. After removal of 3 bases from V and 4 bases from J, the junction contained 6 bases not matched to a gene. The CDR3 is 15 residues long. Germline V gene data show CDR1 as SSHAT and CDR2 as FNYEAQ (reference sequence). The CDR3 DNA sequence: TGTGCCAGCAGCTTGGAGCCTAGCGGTTACAATGAGCAGTTCTTC. Protein sequence: CASSLEPSGYNEQFF.

This clonotype was recorded a few times. The chain combines TRBV28 with TRBJ2-5, with D unresolved. Deletions cut 5 bases from V and 5 bases from J, with 9 bases between. Per the germline V gene, CDR1 is MDHEN and CDR2 is SYDVKM. The CDR3 is 12 amino acids. CDR3: CASSPIGETQYF. CDR3 nucleotides: TGTGCCAGCAGTCCTATCGGGGAGACCCAGTACTTC.

In its sample, this clonotype was seen many times. The V gene is TRBV20-1, the J gene TRBJ2-2, with 11 nucleotides matching TRBD2. The J segment lost 4 bases and the V segment lost 3 bases, leaving 1 base of the junction unmatched. The CDR3 is made up of 14 amino acids. Germline V gene lookup returns CDR1 DFQATT and CDR2 SNEGSKA (reference sequence). CDR3 residues: CSASLAGGTGELFF. CDR3 bases: TGCAGTGCTAGTCTAGCGGGAGGCACCGGGGAGCTGTTTTTT.

This clonotype appeared many times. The chain joins TRBV20-1 to TRBJ2-3; D is perhaps TRBD2 (6 bases). Trimming took off 5 bases at V and 2 bases at J, with 14 bases between the two ends. Germline lookup yields CDR1 DFQATT and CDR2 SNEGSKA (reference sequence). The CDR3 runs to 14 residues. CDR3 protein: CSAGRDPHTDTQYF. The CDR3 region has the DNA TGCAGTGCTGGGCGGGACCCGCACACAGATACGCAGTATTTT.

This clonotype was recorded many times. J is TRBJ1-2 and V is TRBV7-9; 7 positions agree with TRBD1. V shed 3 bases, J shed 3 bases, and the junction held 7 bases outside the gene matches. From germline, CDR1 is SEHNR and CDR2 FQNEAQ (reference sequence). The CDR3 runs to 15 residues. As DNA, the CDR3 is TGTGCCAGCAGCTTTAGCGACAGGGACGACTATGGCTACACCTTC. Amino acids: CASSFSDRDDYGYTF.

This clonotype was seen repeatedly, ten times or more. The chain recombines TRBV14 with TRBJ2-3; D remains unclear. Germline assignment: CDR1 SGHDN and CDR2 FVKESK. V was shortened by 0 bases and J by 5 bases, with 15 bases between the two germline ends. The CDR3 covers 16 residues. CDR3 sequence (DNA): TGTGCCAGCAGCCAAGAAGAATACGGGCCCCAAGATACGCAGTATTTT. Its translation: CASSQEEYGPQDTQYF. The full variable domain, in which reference TRBV14 and TRBJ2-3 provide the parts outside the CDR3, is EAGVTQFPSHSVIEKGQTVTLRCDPISGHDNLYWYRRVMGKEIKFLLHFVKESKQDESGMPNNRFLAERTGGTYSTLKVQPAELEDSGVYFCASSQEEYGPQDTQYFGPGTRLTVL.

This clonotype was detected ten times or more. V usage is TRBV18 and J usage is TRBJ2-5; D is tentatively TRBD1 or TRBD2 (5 bases each). With 3 bases removed from V and 9 bases from J, the gap between germline ends came to 17 bases. This CDR3 has 14 residues. Germline V gives CDR1 KGHSH, CDR2 LQKENI. The CDR3 reads CASSPSMVRGAQYF. As DNA, the CDR3 is TGTGCCAGCTCACCTTCAATGGTGAGGGGAGCCCAGTACTTC.

The chain couples TRBV7-2 to TRBJ2-7; 12 nucleotides line up with TRBD2. The CDR3 length is 17 residues. The V gene's germline CDR1 is SGHTA and CDR2 FQGNSA. The J segment lost 8 bases and the V segment lost 4 bases, leaving 15 bases of the junction unmatched. CDR3 protein: CASSSLSRLAGEVQQYF. For the CDR3, the DNA is TGTGCCAGCAGCTCCCTAAGTCGACTAGCGGGGGAAGTTCAGCAGTACTTC. The variable domain in full, with the rest retrieved from reference TRBV7-2 and TRBJ2-7, is GAGVSQSPSNKVTEKGKDVELRCDPISGHTALYWYRQSLGQGLEFLIYFQGNSAPDKSGLPSDRFSAERTGGSVSTLTIQRTQQEDSAVYLCASSSLSRLAGEVQQYFGPGTRLTVT.

This clonotype was observed many times. This chain connects TRBV6-1 to TRBJ2-7; D gene uncertain. The V end was cut by 6 bases, the J end by 2 bases, with 11 bases between. This CDR3 contains 13 residues. Looked up from germline, CDR1 is MNHNS and CDR2 is SASEGT. This chain's CDR3 is CASRIDKAYEQYF. In DNA form, the CDR3 reads TGTGCCAGCAGGATTGACAAAGCCTACGAGCAGTACTTC.

This clonotype was seen many times. The CDR3 DNA reads TGCGCCAGCAGCCAAGATAGCGGGGGCTACAATGAGCAGTTCTTC. It codes for CASSQDSGGYNEQFF. The chain employs TRBV4-3 and TRBJ2-1; 9 nucleotides agree with TRBD2. With V trimmed by 0 bases and J by 3 bases, 0 bases remained unmatched. This CDR3 is 15 amino acids long. From germline, CDR1 is LGHNA and CDR2 YSLEER.

CDR3 bases: TGTGCCAGCAGCGTACTAGCGGGAGGGCCCGCGAACACCGGGGAGCTGTTTTTT. Residues: CASSVLAGGPANTGELFF. This chain links TRBV11-2 with TRBJ2-2, with 13 bases identical to TRBD2. The V segment lost 5 bases and the J segment 0 bases; nucleotides outside the gene matches: 6. Germline CDR1 is SGHAT and CDR2 is FQNNGV. The CDR3 runs 18 residues.

As regards this clonotype: The junction departs from the called germline gene at one end, perhaps through a read error. The chain links TRBV29-1 to TRBJ2-1; D remains ambiguous. Germline lookup yields CDR1 SQVTM and CDR2 ANQGSEA. The CDR3 is 11 amino acids. CDR3: CSASDYNEQFF. The CDR3 coding sequence is TGCAGCGCTTCAGATTACAATGAGCAGTTCTTT.